The 9 T cell receptor beta chains listed next were all sequenced from one sample in a study of cytomegalovirus exposure and HLA in healthy donors. In the PCR, 60 Vbeta and 13 Jbeta primers were used. Some clones are missing from TCRdb's copy, which holds only in-frame ones; the method was immunoSEQ multiplex PCR. The data contain some 96,000 clones, 65% to 80% of them seen just once; the ten biggest clones take up less than 9%. Material: PBMCs. Receptor source: a man aged 35 to 55 in good health and CMV-seropositive.

Turning to this clone: One junction end does not reproduce the germline sequence, and a read error may be involved. The chain is built from TRBV7-7 and TRBJ2-5, with TRBD1 as a possible D gene (5 bases). This CDR3 region has 15 residues. Germline-derived CDR1 and CDR2 are SSHAT and FNYEAQ (reference sequence). The CDR3 region is CASSPRPGFQETQYF. CDR3 bases: TGTGCTAGCAGCCCACGGCCAGGGTTCCAAGAGACCCAGTACTTC.

This clone was seen only a few times. The CDR3 sequence is CASSSTGTANQPQHF. CDR3 sequence (DNA): TGTGCCAGCAGCTCCACCGGGACAGCCAATCAGCCCCAGCATTTT. The chain uses TRBV28 and TRBJ1-5; 7 nucleotides match TRBD1. Trimming cost V 6 bases and J 3 bases; bases outside gene matches: 8. CDR3 length: 15 residues. Germline V CDR1 and CDR2: MDHEN, SYDVKM.

The V call is TRBV9, the J call TRBJ1-6; D gene ambiguous. CDR1 is SGDLS and CDR2 is YYNGEE in the germline V gene. The ends were cut back, 0 bases at V and 10 bases at J, with 8 bases in the middle. The CDR3 totals 13 residues. This CDR3 reads CASSVGSGSPLHF. In DNA, the CDR3 is TGTGCCAGCAGCGTAGGATCGGGGTCACCCCTCCACTTT.

This sequence joins TRBV9 and TRBJ2-3, with D possibly matching TRBD2 (6 bases). Trimming removed 4 bases at V and 2 bases at J, with 11 bases between. Per the germline V gene, CDR1 is SGDLS and CDR2 is YYNGEE. The CDR3 has 14 residues. CDR3 DNA: TGTGCCAGCAGCTCAACGGACTACACAGATACGCAGTATTTT. This sequence encodes CASSSTDYTDTQYF.

The V gene is TRBV9, the J gene TRBJ1-1; TRBD1 aligns across 9 bases. J was trimmed by 3 bases and V by 2 bases; bases with no gene match: 8. The length of the CDR3 is 16 residues. The germline V gene has CDR1 SGDLS and CDR2 YYNGEE. CDR3 bases: TGTGCCAGCAGCGTGGACAGGGGTACGGGGGACACTGAAGCTTTCTTT. It translates to CASSVDRGTGDTEAFF. Full variable domain (missing parts from reference TRBV9 and TRBJ1-1): DSGVTQTPKHLITATGQRVTLRCSPRSGDLSVYWYQQSLDQGLQFLIQYYNGEERAKGNILERFSAQQFPDLHSELNLSSLELGDSALYFCASSVDRGTGDTEAFFGQGTRLTVV.

This clone has ten or more counts. The chain couples TRBV2 to TRBJ2-7, with TRBD1 as a possible D gene (6 bases). Germline V gene sequence: CDR1 SNHLY, CDR2 FYNNEI. The V and J ends lost 7 bases and 3 bases respectively, with 13 bases between them. The CDR3 consists of 13 residues. DNA for the CDR3: TGTGCCAGCACCGAATTGGACAGCTACGAGCAGTACTTC. Translation: CASTELDSYEQYF.

The CDR3 DNA reads TGTGCCAGCAGTTTTGGGCGGGGGGGCGCAGGTTACGAGCAGTACTTC. It yields the protein CASSFGRGGAGYEQYF. The chain couples TRBV6-5 to TRBJ2-5, with 9 bases fitting TRBD2. The J call is doubtful: the DNA matches TRBJ2-7 better. Germline CDR1 reads MNHEY; CDR2 reads SVGAGI. The CDR3 length is 16 residues.

The chain carries TRBV5-8 and TRBJ1-2; tentatively, D is TRBD1 (6 bases). The CDR3 is 14 residues long. V lost 4 bases and J 12 bases, leaving 22 bases between the germline ends. Germline loops: CDR1 SGHTS, CDR2 YDEGEE. The CDR3 coding sequence is TGTGCCAGCAGCCGGGACACTGGGTTTAGGGTTCACACCTTC. This encodes CASSRDTGFRVHTF.

The chain employs TRBV5-1 and TRBJ1-1; D remains ambiguous. This CDR3 region has 15 residues. Germline V gives CDR1 SGHRS, CDR2 YFSETQ. V lost 4 bases to trimming and J lost 7 bases, with 20 bases between them. The CDR3 sequence is CASSLDEGPWGEAFF. In DNA form, the CDR3 reads TGCGCCAGCAGCCTAGACGAGGGCCCGTGGGGTGAAGCTTTCTTT.